The 21 T cell receptor beta chains below come from one sample, sequenced in a study of T cell responses to AZD1222 COVID-19 vaccine. Only in-frame clones appear in the TCRdb table, and some are missing; sequencing was by immunoSEQ multiplex PCR. The sample has some 150,000 clones, over 85% seen once. The source was peripheral blood, collected on day 0 of AZD1222 vaccination. These TCRs come from an adult in good health.

The chain joins TRBV6-1 to TRBJ1-2; a possible D gene is TRBD1 (6 bases). The CDR3 is 16 residues long. Trimming cost V 1 base and J 7 bases, with 19 bases left between them. Germline V CDR1 and CDR2: MNHNS, SASEGT. CDR3 amino acids: CASSEVAGGDFFGYTF. The CDR3 DNA sequence: TGTGCCAGCAGTGAAGTGGCGGGGGGCGATTTTTTTGGCTACACCTTC.

The CDR3 is CAWSDNGRSGNTIYF. CDR3 sequence (DNA): TGTGCCTGGAGTGACAATGGCCGCTCTGGAAACACCATATATTTT. J is TRBJ1-3 and V is TRBV30, with D uncertain. The CDR3 sequence is 15 residues long. Germline lookup yields CDR1 GTSNPN and CDR2 SVGIG (reference sequence). Between the trimmed V and J ends, which lost 1 base and 0 bases, there was a span of 10 bases. The whole variable domain, remainder taken from reference TRBV30 and TRBJ1-3, is SQTIHQWPATLVQPVGSPLSLECTVEGTSNPNLYWYRQAAGRGLQLLFYSVGIGQISSEVPQNLSASRPQDRQFILSSKKLLLSDSGFYLCAWSDNGRSGNTIYFGEGSWLTVV.

The chain combines TRBV2 with TRBJ1-3, with TRBD1 matching over 10 bases. The V gene's germline CDR1 is SNHLY and CDR2 FYNNEI. Trimming at V came to 5 bases and at J to 3 bases, leaving 4 bases not matched to a gene. The CDR3 sequence is 15 residues long. CDR3 loop: CASSWDRGGGNTIYF. DNA for the CDR3: TGTGCCAGCAGTTGGGACAGGGGAGGTGGAAACACCATATATTTT.

The J gene is TRBJ1-2, the V gene TRBV5-1, with unresolved D. Germline V CDR1 and CDR2: SGHRS, YFSETQ. Trimming removed 5 bases at V and 8 bases at J, with 16 bases between. This CDR3 has 13 amino acids. CDR3 nucleotide sequence: TGCGCCAGCAGTCCTCTCGGTGATTTGGGCTACACCTTC. This gives the protein CASSPLGDLGYTF.

V is TRBV5-1 and J is TRBJ2-3; D is possibly TRBD2 (6 bases). Trimming cost V 5 bases and J 7 bases, with 26 bases left between them. CDR1 and CDR2 (germline): SGHRS, YFSETQ. There are 17 residues in the CDR3. The CDR3 DNA follows: TGCGCCAGCAGGAGGGAGAGCTTCGAGGACTATGAACATACGCAGTATTTT. This gives the protein CASRRESFEDYEHTQYF. Based on the CDR3 plus reference TRBV5-1 and TRBJ2-3, the full variable domain is KAGVTQTPRYLIKTRGQQVTLSCSPISGHRSVSWYQQTPGQGLQFLFEYFSETQRNKGNFPGRFSGRQFSNSRSEMNVSTLELGDSALYLCASRRESFEDYEHTQYFGPGTRLTVL.

The CDR3 nucleotides are TGTGCCAGCAGTTTAGAAGTGGTGAGGGGTAATTCACCCCTCCACTTT. Translated, it gives CASSLEVVRGNSPLHF. The V gene is TRBV27, the J gene TRBJ1-6; D might be TRBD1 (5 bases). The CDR3 is 16 residues long. The V end lost 2 bases, the J end lost 6 bases, and 14 bases lay between the germline ends. Per the germline V gene, CDR1 is MNHEY and CDR2 is SMNVEV (reference sequence).

This chain links TRBV15 with TRBJ2-5, with D uncertain. Per germline, CDR1 LNHNV and CDR2 YYDKDF (reference sequence). Trimming pared 1 base from V and 5 bases from J, leaving 29 bases between. The CDR3 is 20 amino acids. The CDR3 region is CATSRVSPVHSLLLSETQYF. The CDR3 DNA is TGTGCCACCAGCAGAGTCTCGCCCGTGCACTCGTTACTTCTCTCGGAGACCCAGTACTTC.

J is TRBJ2-7 and V is TRBV9; D is unresolved. The germline CDR1 and CDR2 sequences are SGDLS and YYNGEE. The length of the CDR3 is 16 residues. Trimming removed 3 bases from V and 0 bases from J, with 16 bases in between. The CDR3 bases are TGTGCCAGCAGCGCTTCCGGTGACGCCGACTCCTACGAGCAGTACTTC. Protein sequence: CASSASGDADSYEQYF.

This clone occurred once. The chain combines TRBV7-9 with TRBJ2-7; D might be TRBD1 (6 bases). Trimming shortened V by 7 bases and J by 3 bases, and 28 bases separated the two germline ends. This CDR3 spans 18 amino acids. Germline V gives CDR1 SEHNR, CDR2 FQNEAQ (reference sequence). The DNA of the CDR3 is TGTGCCAGCACGCCTACTACAGGGTTTACAGGTAATCTCTACGAGCAGTACTTC. Amino acids: CASTPTTGFTGNLYEQYF.

V is TRBV5-4 and J is TRBJ2-7; 11 bases fit TRBD2. Germline V gene sequence: CDR1 SGHNT, CDR2 YYREEE (reference sequence). The ends lost 2 bases at V and 6 bases at J; junction bases unmatched: 13. The CDR3 is 17 residues long. The chain's CDR3 is CASSLTSGSTALSEQYF. Here the CDR3 DNA reads TGTGCCAGCAGCTTAACTAGCGGGAGTACGGCTTTGAGCGAGCAGTACTTC.

The chain links TRBV30 to TRBJ1-5; 7 bases align to TRBD1. V gave up 2 bases and J gave up 5 bases; unmatched junction bases: 6. The germline V gene encodes CDR1 GTSNPN and CDR2 SVGIG (reference sequence). The CDR3 has 14 residues. The CDR3 DNA follows: TGTGCCTGGAGTCGAACAGGGGCCGATCAGCCCCAGCATTTT. Its translation is CAWSRTGADQPQHF.

This clone was counted once. The rearrangement joins TRBV28 to TRBJ2-7; 7 nucleotides align to TRBD1. There are 16 residues in the CDR3. CDR1 and CDR2 (germline): MDHEN, SYDVKM. V gave up 5 bases and J gave up 3 bases; unmatched junction bases: 13. The CDR3, as DNA: TGTGCCAGCAGTGTAAAAACCGGGACAGCCGTCTACGAGCAGTACTTC. Its protein is CASSVKTGTAVYEQYF.

In its sample, this clone was seen once. The chain links TRBV10-2 to TRBJ1-1; 7 nucleotides match TRBD1. Trimming removed 6 bases from V and 5 bases from J; junction bases left unmatched: 6. The CDR3 consists of 13 residues. CDR1 is WSHSY, CDR2 SAAADI, per germline. The CDR3 loop is CASREGASTEAFF. CDR3 DNA sequence: TGCGCCAGCAGGGAGGGGGCAAGTACTGAAGCTTTCTTT.

J is TRBJ2-3 and V is TRBV5-1; 7 nucleotides match TRBD1. CDR1 SGHRS and CDR2 YFSETQ come from the germline V gene. This CDR3 contains 13 residues. The J segment lost 3 bases and the V segment lost 5 bases, leaving 3 bases of the junction unmatched. CDR3 nucleotides: TGCGCCAGCAGTTTACAGGGGACAGATACGCAGTATTTT. Protein: CASSLQGTDTQYF.

This clone appeared a few times. This chain uses TRBV29-1 with TRBJ2-1; the D is unclear. The length of the CDR3 is 15 residues. V was pared by 7 bases and J by 4 bases, with 20 bases between. Germline V CDR1 and CDR2: SQVTM, ANQGSEA. The CDR3 here is CSASFIGDYYNEQFF. CDR3 in DNA: TGCAGCGCCTCTTTTATCGGCGATTATTACAATGAGCAGTTCTTC.

This sequence joins TRBV5-8 and TRBJ2-7; D is uncertain. Per the germline V gene, CDR1 is SGHTS and CDR2 is YDEGEE. The CDR3 is 14 residues long. V lost 2 bases, J lost 5 bases, and 14 bases lay in between. The CDR3 sequence: CASSLGIPGDEQYF. The CDR3 DNA follows: TGTGCCAGCAGCTTAGGTATACCAGGCGACGAGCAGTACTTC.

This chain joins TRBV14 and TRBJ2-5, with unresolved D. Germline CDR1 is SGHDN and CDR2 is FVKESK. Trimming left V 0 bases short and J 6 bases short, with 5 bases between. The CDR3 covers 12 residues. CDR3 DNA: TGTGCCAGCAGCCAAGACCGAAAGACCCAGTACTTC. Residues: CASSQDRKTQYF.

This chain connects TRBV6-1 to TRBJ1-1; D ambiguous. Trimming stripped 8 bases from V and 3 bases from J, with 13 bases between. Germline values: CDR1 MNHNS, CDR2 SASEGT. The CDR3 consists of 13 residues. CDR3 loop: CASSDRRDTEAFF. The CDR3 DNA reads TGTGCCAGCTCGGACCGAAGGGACACTGAAGCTTTCTTT.

This chain connects TRBV6-4 to TRBJ2-2; TRBD2 agrees at 8 bases. V gave up 8 bases and J gave up 4 bases; unmatched junction bases: 6. The germline gives CDR1 MRHNA, CDR2 SNTAGT. The CDR3 consists of 14 residues. Written as DNA, the CDR3 is TGTGCCAGCCGCCCCGGGACTAGCACCGGGGAGCTGTTTTTT. Amino acids: CASRPGTSTGELFF.

The V gene is TRBV29-1, the J gene TRBJ1-1; 8 bases map to TRBD1. The CDR3 length is 11 residues. The germline CDR1 and CDR2 sequences are SQVTM and ANQGSEA. J was trimmed by 7 bases and V by 7 bases; bases with no gene match: 5. The CDR3 DNA follows: TGCAGCGCTATGACAGGGGTTGAAGCTTTCTTT. Its translation is CSAMTGVEAFF.

This sequence joins TRBV6-4 and TRBJ2-1, with TRBD2 as a possible D gene (5 bases). The CDR3 extends over 13 amino acids. V was trimmed by 5 bases and J by 6 bases, leaving 11 bases between them. Looked up from germline, CDR1 is MRHNA and CDR2 is SNTAGT. The CDR3 is CASSPTEVNEQFF. In DNA, the CDR3 is TGTGCCAGCAGTCCGACGGAGGTCAATGAGCAGTTCTTC.